Sequencing of this T cell receptor (beta chain) was carried out in a study of T cell repertoires in ileal Crohn's disease (dated by TCRdb to between 2018 and 2020). For context, the study as a whole: Median disease duration was around 8 years, and roughly a third of patients were identified as active smokers at the time of surgery. About half of the patients received postoperative therapy: around ten received thiopurines and 15 to 20 received anti-TNF agents. A Rutgeerts score higher than i0 was the definition used for endoscopic postoperative recurrence. The study ran alongside a multicentre cohort designed to identify predictors of early endoscopic recurrence after ileocolonic resection. A total of around 150 mucosal samples from 60 or so patients were sequenced, collected from several sites on the surgical specimen as well as at postoperative endoscopy. The TCR repertoire was analysed in about 50 patients with Crohn's disease drawn from a prospective multicentre cohort. Every patient underwent surgery because of a complication, which was stricturing disease in about 61% of cases and penetrating disease in roughly 39%. What the authors observed across the whole study: Endoscopic recurrence was found to be associated with higher high-frequency clone percentages at surgery, and recurrence was observed in all patients with clonality above 26.8% (18/57). Only a subgroup of patients, of unstated size, had their mucosal CD4 and CD8 T cells sorted and sequenced. Compared with CD4 T cells, sorted CD8 T cells contained more high-frequency clones, which suggests that the mucosal expansions were mostly CD8. Compared with non-smokers, patients who were active smokers at surgery showed a significantly higher proportion of clonal expansions (roughly 26% vs 20%, p=0.02).

This clone has only one observation. Its cognate antigen has yet to be identified. One base away there is no much larger clone; base qualities are not given. The CDR3 goes from the cysteine to the phenylalanine over 14 residues. The sequence is cut down to CDR3 DNA, 42 bases in frame from base 1. V trim: 4 bases; J trim: 4 bases; unmatched bases: 3. Reading the germline V gene gives CDR1 MNHEY and CDR2 SVGAGI. For commercial TCRB immunosequencing, five hundred nanograms of biopsy DNA were submitted for each sample. Adaptive Biotechnology amplified CDR3 regions from genomic DNA with a two-step multiplex PCR that controlled for amplification bias. In the first PCR, primers covered every V and J gene segment, and in the second PCR, barcodes and Illumina adapters were added. An Illumina instrument was used to sequence the CDR3 libraries. From the authors' description of their analysis: Analysis combined the vendor-provided pipelines with custom analysis of raw data in R/Bioconductor under R version 3.3.0. Clonality, ranging from 0 to 1, was calculated as the inverse of the normalised Shannon entropy of all productive clones. High-frequency clones were defined as the share of the repertoire occupied by the top 100 clones, with only clones passing a 95% confidence test being retained. Repertoire diversity was measured with the Simpson index, and overlap between samples was measured with the Morisita-Horn index. TCRdb's version of the immuneACCESS table is confined to in-frame rearrangements and falls short of the full clone set. An unresolved V gene accounts for under half of the shortfall where checked; the remainder is of unknown origin. From that table come the V and J calls and clone size; the DNA was used to work out D and trimming. For this sample the table gives more than 9,000 clones, of which around 78% were detected only once. The top ten hold under 5% of the sample.

Eligible patients were adults with ileal or ileocolonic Crohn's disease who had an indication for ileocolonic resection. Whole ileal mucosal biopsies were kept frozen at -80 degrees C prior to DNA extraction. A TRizol-based method was used to extract genomic DNA from the frozen whole biopsies, and the DNA was quantified with a NanoDrop 2000 spectrophotometer. The sequence was obtained from an adult with Crohn's disease. Sequencing input: ileal tissue. The chain employs TRBV6-5 and TRBJ1-5; 8 bases in the middle match TRBD1. The CDR3 corresponds to CASSSTGGNQPQHF. The DNA sequence is given as TGTGCCAGCAGTTCCACAGGGGGAAATCAGCCCCAGCATTTT.